One and the same sample provided the 23 T cell receptor beta chains below, sequenced in a study of blood T cell repertoires in COVID-19. Some clones are missing from TCRdb's copy, which holds only in-frame ones; the method was immunoSEQ multiplex PCR. The data contain under 300,000 clones, roughly 84% of them singletons. The sequencing sample was made of peripheral blood. Receptors originate from a woman aged 35 to 49 who had recovered from COVID-19.

This chain uses TRBV7-3 with TRBJ2-6; 8 positions match TRBD1. Germline assignment: CDR1 SGHTA and CDR2 FQGTGA. V trimming: 5 bases; J trimming: 2 bases; junction bases outside the gene matches: 2. The CDR3 is 15 amino acids. CDR3 residues: CASSAGGAGANVLTF. The CDR3 DNA reads TGTGCCAGCAGCGCAGGGGGCGCTGGGGCCAACGTCCTGACTTTC.

V usage is TRBV5-6 and J usage is TRBJ2-5, with 10 bases identical to TRBD1. Per germline, CDR1 SGHDT and CDR2 YYEEEE. The CDR3 runs 15 residues. The junction had 7 bases not matched to a gene; V was cut back by 4 bases and J by 4 bases. The CDR3 bases are TGTGCCAGCAGCCCCTTCGACAGGGGGCTAGAGACCCAGTACTTC. The encoded protein is CASSPFDRGLETQYF.

The chain links TRBV13 to TRBJ2-3; TRBD1 aligns across 7 bases. The V gene's germline CDR1 is PRHDT and CDR2 FYEKMQ (reference sequence). This CDR3 is 16 amino acids long. V gave up 5 bases and J gave up 2 bases; unmatched junction bases: 10. The CDR3 DNA follows: TGTGCCAGCAGCCCTCAGGTCGGGACAGCCACAGATACGCAGTATTTT. Translated, it gives CASSPQVGTATDTQYF.

This clone is labeled medium-sized (0.01 to 0.1%). The chain carries TRBV12-2 and TRBJ2-7; TRBD2, the D gene given by the table, was not confirmed from the DNA. TRBV12-2 is a recognized pseudogene. This CDR3 spans 15 amino acids. CDR3 DNA: TGTGCAAGTCGCTTAGTGAGGGTAGAAGGGTACGAGCAGTACTTC. It translates to CASRLVRVEGYEQYF.

This chain uses TRBV5-1 with TRBJ2-3, with D tentatively TRBD1 (7 bases). Trimming pared 3 bases from V and 6 bases from J, leaving 23 bases between. This CDR3 contains 17 residues. Germline values: CDR1 SGHRS, CDR2 YFSETQ. The DNA of the CDR3 is TGCGCCAGCAGCTGGCCAATGGAGGGGACCAGGGGGGATACGCAGTATTTT. It translates to CASSWPMEGTRGDTQYF.

This clone was seen only once. The chain combines TRBV27 with TRBJ1-5; 7 nucleotides agree with TRBD1. Trimming removed 5 bases from V and 5 bases from J; junction bases left unmatched: 3. Per the germline V gene, CDR1 is MNHEY and CDR2 is SMNVEV (reference sequence). There are 13 residues in the CDR3. The CDR3 sequence is CASSRTGDQPQHF. DNA for the CDR3: TGTGCCAGCAGTAGAACAGGGGATCAGCCCCAGCATTTT.

The J gene is TRBJ1-1, the V gene TRBV5-4, with 10 bases fitting TRBD1. CDR1 and CDR2 from the germline V gene are SGHNT and YYREEE (reference sequence). J gave up 5 bases and V 4 bases, and 8 bases lay outside the gene matches. CDR3 length: 15 amino acids. Here the CDR3 DNA reads TGTGCCAGCAGCACCGGGACAGGGGATATTACTGAAGCTTTCTTT. Translating gives CASSTGTGDITEAFF.

In this sample, this clone turned up a few times. The chain recombines TRBV5-1 with TRBJ1-3, with a possible D match to TRBD1 (5 bases). V was pared by 6 bases and J by 2 bases, with 18 bases between. Germline loops: CDR1 SGHRS, CDR2 YFSETQ. This CDR3 has 16 residues. The CDR3 reads CASKATEGYAGNTIYF. The CDR3 DNA reads as TGCGCCAGCAAGGCCACGGAGGGGTATGCTGGAAACACCATATATTTT.

The chain recombines TRBV14 with TRBJ1-1; D is unresolved. Trimming shortened V by 1 base and J by 8 bases, and 11 bases separated the two germline ends. Germline V CDR1 and CDR2: SGHDN, FVKESK. The CDR3 totals 13 residues. Here the CDR3 DNA reads TGTGCCAGCAGCCAAGTGGTGAGTTTCGAAGCTTTCTTT. It encodes CASSQVVSFEAFF.

This chain uses TRBV3-1 (or the pseudogene TRBV3-2) with TRBJ1-5; TRBD1 aligns across 9 bases. V lost 0 bases and J lost 6; bases outside the gene matches: 9. This CDR3 comprises 17 residues. Germline lookup yields CDR1 LGHDT and CDR2 YNNKEL (reference sequence). The CDR3 protein is CASSQDQGTGRSQPQHF. The CDR3 nucleotides read TGTGCCAGCAGCCAAGATCAAGGGACAGGGAGGTCTCAGCCCCAGCATTTT.

The V call is TRBV6-5, the J call TRBJ2-1, with D possibly TRBD1 on 5 matching bases. Trimming left V 4 bases short and J 6 bases short, with 10 bases between. From germline, CDR1 is MNHEY and CDR2 SVGAGI. The CDR3 loop spans 13 amino acids. The CDR3 bases are TGTGCCAGCAGTTTCGACAGTTTCAATGAGCAGTTCTTC. Its translation: CASSFDSFNEQFF.

Points on this clone: The junction shows a germline mismatch at one end, possibly a read error. The CDR3 region has the DNA TGTGCTAGCAGCTTAGGGACAGGTGGAAACACCATATATTTT. Its protein product is CASSLGTGGNTIYF. The chain employs TRBV7-7 and TRBJ1-3, with TRBD1 matching over 8 bases. The V gene's germline CDR1 is SSHAT and CDR2 FNYEAQ (reference sequence). This CDR3 is built from 14 residues.

The genes are TRBV14 and TRBJ1-2, with D unresolved. The germline gives CDR1 SGHDN, CDR2 FVKESK. V was clipped by 0 bases and J by 5 bases, with 13 bases between them. The CDR3 runs 15 residues. The CDR3, as DNA: TGTGCCAGCAGCCAAGACCGGAGTGGTGGATATGGCTACACCTTC. Its translation: CASSQDRSGGYGYTF.

The chain joins TRBV14 to TRBJ1-1; TRBD1 agrees at 11 bases. V was clipped by 3 bases and J by 3 bases; unmatched bases: 3. The CDR3 extends over 15 amino acids. Germline CDR1 reads SGHDN; CDR2 reads FVKESK. Written as DNA, the CDR3 is TGTGCCAGCAGCCAGCTGGACAGGGGGCACACTGAAGCTTTCTTT. It is translated as CASSQLDRGHTEAFF.

This chain connects TRBV18 to TRBJ2-7, with D perhaps TRBD1 (5 bases). Germline values: CDR1 KGHSH, CDR2 LQKENI. Trimming took 3 bases from V and 3 from J, leaving 18 bases between them. The CDR3 sequence is 16 residues long. CDR3 protein: CASSPDKGQDFYEQYF. CDR3 DNA sequence: TGTGCCAGCTCACCCGACAAAGGACAAGACTTCTACGAGCAGTACTTC.

The rearrangement uses TRBV7-2 and TRBJ1-1; D gene ambiguous. Germline values: CDR1 SGHTA, CDR2 FQGNSA. This CDR3 has 16 residues. Trimming cost V 5 bases and J 4 bases, with 20 bases left between them. The CDR3 DNA follows: TGTGCCAGCAGCCCCCAAGTGGGTGGAGTGGGCACTGAAGCTTTCTTT. Protein: CASSPQVGGVGTEAFF.

This sequence joins TRBV9 and TRBJ2-7, with TRBD2 as a possible D gene (7 bases). V was pared by 2 bases and J by 0 bases, with 15 bases between. The germline V gene encodes CDR1 SGDLS and CDR2 YYNGEE. The CDR3 totals 16 residues. The CDR3: CASSVNEGGSSYEQYF. CDR3 DNA: TGTGCCAGCAGCGTCAACGAGGGGGGGAGCTCCTACGAGCAGTACTTC.

The V and J genes are TRBV19 and TRBJ2-7; no clear D. The V end lost 5 bases, the J end lost 5 bases, and 10 bases lay between the germline ends. Germline-derived CDR1 and CDR2 are LNHDA and SQIVND (reference sequence). CDR3 length: 12 residues. Here the CDR3 reads CASSPGYDEQYF. DNA of the CDR3: TGTGCCAGTAGTCCCGGTTATGACGAGCAGTACTTC.

This clone was observed a handful of times. The gene calls are TRBV29-1 and TRBJ2-7, with TRBD1 matching over 7 bases. CDR1 SQVTM and CDR2 ANQGSEA come from the germline V gene. V shed 4 bases and J 5 bases; nucleotides not matched to a gene: 5. CDR3 length: 12 amino acids. CDR3 region: CSVGQGSHEQYF. In DNA, the CDR3 is TGCAGCGTTGGACAGGGTTCCCACGAGCAGTACTTC.

The V and J genes are TRBV9 and TRBJ1-4; maybe TRBD1 (6 bases). Germline CDR1 SGDLS, CDR2 YYNGEE. The CDR3 is 16 amino acids. V lost 0 bases and J 4 bases, leaving 13 bases between the germline ends. The DNA of the CDR3 is TGTGCCAGCAGCGTAGGGTCATCAGGGGATAATGAAAAACTGTTTTTT. This translates into CASSVGSSGDNEKLFF. The whole variable domain, remainder taken from reference TRBV9 and TRBJ1-4, is DSGVTQTPKHLITATGQRVTLRCSPRSGDLSVYWYQQSLDQGLQFLIQYYNGEERAKGNILERFSAQQFPDLHSELNLSSLELGDSALYFCASSVGSSGDNEKLFFGSGTQLSVL.

The chain carries TRBV5-8 and TRBJ1-1, with D maybe TRBD1 (6 bases). V dropped 2 bases and J dropped 0 bases, with 17 bases sitting between them. The CDR3 contains 17 residues. Germline V gene data show CDR1 as SGHTS and CDR2 as YDEGEE. The CDR3 nucleotides are TGTGCCAGCAGCTTAAATCCGAGACAGGATATGAACACTGAAGCTTTCTTT. Protein product: CASSLNPRQDMNTEAFF.

The DNA of the CDR3 is TGTGCCTGGAGTATCTATGCGGAGCAGTACTTC. It specifies CAWSIYAEQYF. The J gene is TRBJ2-7, the V gene TRBV30; the D is unclear. V was pared by 2 bases and J by 7 bases, with 9 bases between. Germline V gene data show CDR1 as GTSNPN and CDR2 as SVGIG (reference sequence). The CDR3 contains 11 residues. Full variable domain (remainder filled in from reference TRBV30 and TRBJ2-7): SQTIHQWPATLVQPVGSPLSLECTVEGTSNPNLYWYRQAAGRGLQLLFYSVGIGQISSEVPQNLSASRPQDRQFILSSKKLLLSDSGFYLCAWSIYAEQYFGPGTRLTVT.

V usage is TRBV6-5 and J usage is TRBJ1-5, with a possible D match to TRBD1 (6 bases). V was trimmed by 6 bases and J by 3 bases, leaving 12 bases between them. CDR1 is MNHEY and CDR2 is SVGAGI in the germline V gene. The CDR3 loop spans 14 amino acids. CDR3 sequence: CASSPGTPNQPQHF. CDR3 in DNA: TGTGCCAGCAGCCCCGGGACACCCAATCAGCCCCAGCATTTT.